These 17 T cell receptor beta chains originate from one sample sequenced in a study of human T cells and chemical hapten exposure listed by TCRdb under 2021. Sample time point, as interpreted from the label and publication: pre-sensitization, week 0. The treatment or condition tag for this specimen amounts to: therapeutic diphenylcyclopropenone sensitization with weekly scalp DPC. Library method: RACE. This sample was sequenced with a NextSeq 500. In-frame beta chains were kept once TCRdb had trimmed the public reads at Q25 with fastp and called clones with MiXCR. All rows with the same CDR3 protein become a single entry with the most common DNA and genes. Recorded for this sample are some 330,000 distinct CDR3 sequences; approximately 5.8% of them occurred a single time. The top ten clonotypes cover about 8.2% of the sample. Source: whole blood, taken in connection with sensitization to the hapten diphenylcyclopropenone (DPC). These receptors all stem from a woman in her late teens or twenties with alopecia areata. Some clones in this sample may be carry-over from other donors' samples.

Ten or more counts support this clonotype. The chain employs TRBV29-1 and TRBJ1-1; no definite D call. Germline V CDR1 and CDR2: SQVTM, ANQGSEA. The V end was cut by 6 bases, the J end by 1 base, with 9 bases between. The CDR3 consists of 12 residues. The CDR3 protein is CSVVKENTEAFF. The CDR3 nucleotides are TGCAGCGTCGTAAAGGAGAACACTGAAGCTTTCTTT. The complete variable domain, with remaining parts taken from reference TRBV29-1 and TRBJ1-1, reads SAVISQKPSRDICQRGTSLTIQCQVDSQVTMMFWYRQQPGQSLTLIATANQGSEATYESGFVIDKFPISRPNLTFSTLTVSNMSPEDSSIYLCSVVKENTEAFFGQGTRLTVV.

Here the CDR3 reads CASSYTPTGYNEQYF. CDR3 in DNA: TGTGCCAGCAGTTACACACCCACAGGGTACAACGAGCAGTACTTC. This sequence joins TRBV2 and TRBJ2-7; D might be TRBD1 (6 bases). V was trimmed by 5 bases and J by 5 bases, leaving 19 bases between them. This CDR3 comprises 15 residues. Per germline, CDR1 SNHLY and CDR2 FYNNEI.

This clonotype has a count of ten or more. The chain links TRBV25-1 to TRBJ2-5; the match to TRBD1 covers 8 bases. Germline-derived CDR1 and CDR2 are MGHDK and SYGVNS. This CDR3 spans 15 amino acids. With V trimmed by 4 bases and J by 4 bases, 8 bases remained unmatched. The CDR3 loop is CASSGSTGTGETQYF. CDR3 sequence (DNA): TGTGCCAGCAGTGGAAGTACCGGGACAGGAGAGACCCAGTACTTC.

This clonotype was counted only a few times. The CDR3: CASSPIAGVGTDTQYF. CDR3 coding DNA: TGTGCCAGCAGTCCCATAGCGGGGGTGGGCACAGATACGCAGTATTTT. This chain connects TRBV6-2 or TRBV6-3 to TRBJ2-3; TRBD2 matches at 9 bases. V was pared by 5 bases and J by 1 base, with 7 bases of the junction left unmatched. Germline V CDR1 and CDR2: MNHEY, SVGEGT. The length of the CDR3 is 16 residues.

J is TRBJ2-3 and V is TRBV15, with TRBD2 matching over 7 bases. The junction had 3 bases not matched to a gene; V was cut back by 2 bases and J by 1 base. CDR3 length equals 15 residues. The germline V gene has CDR1 LNHNV and CDR2 YYDKDF (reference sequence). The CDR3, as DNA: TGTGCCACCAGCAGAAGGCTAGCGGGCACAGATACGCAGTATTTT. This sequence encodes CATSRRLAGTDTQYF.

This clonotype was seen many times. V is TRBV28 and J is TRBJ2-5, with TRBD2 identical over 9 bases. The CDR3 runs 15 residues. Germline values: CDR1 MDHEN, CDR2 SYDVKM. V gave up 2 bases and J gave up 1 base; unmatched junction bases: 2. In nucleotides, the CDR3 is TGTGCCAGCAGTTTAGGCGGGGGGGGCCAAGAGACCCAGTACTTC. Translating gives CASSLGGGGQETQYF.

In regard to this clonotype: This sequence may be a read error, since a much larger clone differs from it by one base. This chain links TRBV27 with TRBJ1-1; D may be TRBD1 (6 bases). CDR3 size: 14 residues. Germline loops: CDR1 MNHEY, CDR2 SMNVEV (reference sequence). The CDR3: CTRGFRSVRSEAFF. DNA for the CDR3: TGTACCAGGGGATTCCGGTCTGTTAGGTCGGAAGCTTTCTTT.

This clonotype has only a few counts. The chain couples TRBV7-2 to TRBJ2-7; 14 bases align to TRBD2. CDR1 SGHTA and CDR2 FQGNSA come from the germline V gene. V gave up 5 bases and J gave up 4 bases; unmatched junction bases: 7. CDR3 length: 16 amino acids. CDR3 nucleotide sequence: TGTGCCAGCAGCCTCGAAGGGACTAGCGGGGGTTACGAGCAGTACTTC. It specifies CASSLEGTSGGYEQYF.

This clonotype was observed a few times. The chain recombines TRBV4-3 with TRBJ1-1, with unresolved D. V lost 0 bases to trimming and J lost 0 bases, with 14 bases between them. Germline assignment: CDR1 LGHNA and CDR2 YSLEER. This CDR3 is 17 amino acids long. The CDR3 protein is CASSQDEQRNLNTEAFF. In DNA form, the CDR3 reads TGCGCCAGCAGCCAAGATGAACAAAGGAACCTGAACACTGAAGCTTTCTTT.

This clonotype was recorded a few times. CDR3 bases: TGCAGCGTTACTGACAGGGGGCTGGGCTACACCTTC. Protein: CSVTDRGLGYTF. The rearrangement uses TRBV29-1 and TRBJ1-2; 10 bases are a match to TRBD1. Germline lookup yields CDR1 SQVTM and CDR2 ANQGSEA. The CDR3 is 12 amino acids. V dropped 5 bases and J dropped 8; count of bases not matched to a gene: 5.

The chain recombines TRBV6-2 or TRBV6-3 with TRBJ1-3, with D perhaps TRBD1 (6 bases). V lost 5 bases and J 0 bases, leaving 8 bases between the germline ends. CDR3 length: 14 amino acids. Germline CDR1 and CDR2: MNHEY and SVGEGT. The CDR3 spells CASSRQVSGNTIYF. The CDR3 coding sequence is TGTGCCAGCAGTCGACAGGTCTCTGGAAACACCATATATTTT.

This clonotype was found many times. The gene calls are TRBV28 and TRBJ2-7; D may correspond to TRBD1 or TRBD2 (5 bases each). CDR1 is MDHEN, CDR2 SYDVKM, per germline. CDR3 length: 14 residues. Trimming shortened V by 8 bases and J by 0 bases, and 14 bases separated the two germline ends. This CDR3 reads CASFGDGSSYEQYF. Here the CDR3 DNA reads TGTGCCAGCTTTGGGGACGGAAGCTCCTACGAGCAGTACTTC. The variable domain in full, with the rest retrieved from reference TRBV28 and TRBJ2-7, is DVKVTQSSRYLVKRTGEKVFLECVQDMDHENMFWYRQDPGLGLRLIYFSYDVKMKEKGDIPEGYSVSREKKERFSLILESASTNQTSMYLCASFGDGSSYEQYFGPGTRLTVT.

The V call is TRBV5-1, the J call TRBJ1-1, with 7 bases lining up with TRBD1. Germline CDR1 is SGHRS and CDR2 is YFSETQ. The CDR3 totals 13 residues. The junction had 6 bases not matched to a gene; V was cut back by 4 bases and J by 6 bases. The CDR3 here is CASSPGDSSEAFF. CDR3 bases: TGCGCCAGCAGCCCCGGGGACAGCTCTGAAGCTTTCTTT.

This clonotype was seen a few times. The chain has TRBV5-4 and TRBJ1-4; 8 nucleotides align to TRBD1. The CDR3 consists of 15 residues. V lost 4 bases to trimming and J lost 6 bases; unmatched junction nucleotides: 8. CDR1 is SGHNT and CDR2 is YYREEE in the germline V gene (reference sequence). The CDR3 here is CASSQGQVPDEKLFF. DNA for the CDR3: TGTGCCAGCAGCCAGGGACAGGTGCCGGATGAAAAACTGTTTTTT.

This clonotype was detected a few times. The rearrangement joins TRBV11-1 to TRBJ2-3, with 7 bases aligning to TRBD1. CDR1 SGHAT and CDR2 FQDESV come from the germline V gene (reference sequence). The V segment lost 7 bases and the J segment 5 bases; nucleotides outside the gene matches: 12. The CDR3 has 15 residues. The CDR3 nucleotides are TGTGCCAGCAACCTCCTCAGGGGGTTGGGAGATACGCAGTATTTT. Translated, it gives CASNLLRGLGDTQYF. Full variable domain (rest looked up from reference TRBV11-1 and TRBJ2-3): EAEVAQSPRYKITEKSQAVAFWCDPISGHATLYWYRQILGQGPELLVQFQDESVVDDSQLPKDRFSAERLKGVDSTLKIQPAELGDSAMYLCASNLLRGLGDTQYFGPGTRLTVL.

This clonotype was observed at least ten times. V and J are TRBV29-1 and TRBJ1-2, with 9 bases identical to TRBD1. CDR1 and CDR2 from the germline V gene are SQVTM and ANQGSEA. The CDR3 is 13 residues long. The V segment lost 6 bases and the J segment 7 bases; nucleotides outside the gene matches: 9. CDR3 in DNA: TGCAGCGTATTACAGGGGGCGCAGCTTGGCTACACCTTC. This encodes CSVLQGAQLGYTF.

This clonotype was counted only a few times. The rearrangement joins TRBV5-5 to TRBJ2-3, with 9 positions matching TRBD2. Germline trimming cut 4 bases from V and 2 bases from J; bases unmatched to any gene: 8. This CDR3 has 16 residues. CDR1 is SGHKS, CDR2 YYEKEE, per germline (reference sequence). CDR3 in DNA: TGTGCCAGCAGCAAACTGACTAGCGGTGACACAGATACGCAGTATTTT. This codes for CASSKLTSGDTDTQYF.